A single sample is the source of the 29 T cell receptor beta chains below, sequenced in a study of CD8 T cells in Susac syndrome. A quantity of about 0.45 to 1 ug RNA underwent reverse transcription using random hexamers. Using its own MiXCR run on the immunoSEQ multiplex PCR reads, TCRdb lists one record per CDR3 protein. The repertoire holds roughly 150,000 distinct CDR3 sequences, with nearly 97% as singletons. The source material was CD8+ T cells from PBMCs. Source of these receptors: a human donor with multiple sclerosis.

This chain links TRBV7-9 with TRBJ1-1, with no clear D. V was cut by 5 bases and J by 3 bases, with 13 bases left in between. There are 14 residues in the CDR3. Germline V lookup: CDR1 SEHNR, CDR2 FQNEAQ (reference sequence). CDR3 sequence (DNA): TGTGCCAGCAGCCCCTCGGAGGTAGACACTGAAGCTTTCTTT. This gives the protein CASSPSEVDTEAFF.

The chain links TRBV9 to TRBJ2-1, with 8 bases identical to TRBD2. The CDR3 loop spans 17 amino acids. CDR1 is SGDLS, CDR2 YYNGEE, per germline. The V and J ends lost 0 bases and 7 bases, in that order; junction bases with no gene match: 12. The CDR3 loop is CASSVGAKRGPGNEQFF. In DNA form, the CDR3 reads TGTGCCAGCAGCGTAGGGGCAAAGCGGGGGCCAGGGAATGAGCAGTTCTTC. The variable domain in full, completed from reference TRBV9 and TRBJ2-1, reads DSGVTQTPKHLITATGQRVTLRCSPRSGDLSVYWYQQSLDQGLQFLIQYYNGEERAKGNILERFSAQQFPDLHSELNLSSLELGDSALYFCASSVGAKRGPGNEQFFGPGTRLTVL.

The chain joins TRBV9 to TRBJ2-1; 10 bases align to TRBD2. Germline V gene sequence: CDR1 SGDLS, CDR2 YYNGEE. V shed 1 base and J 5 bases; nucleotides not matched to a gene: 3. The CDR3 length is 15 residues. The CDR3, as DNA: TGTGCCAGCAGCGTAAGCGGGGGGGCCCACAATGAGCAGTTCTTC. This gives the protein CASSVSGGAHNEQFF.

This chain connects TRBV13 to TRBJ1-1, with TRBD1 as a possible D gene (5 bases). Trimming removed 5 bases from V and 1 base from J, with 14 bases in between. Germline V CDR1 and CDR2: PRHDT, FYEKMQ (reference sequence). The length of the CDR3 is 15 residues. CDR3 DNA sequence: TGTGCCAGCAGCAGCTTCAGGGATGAGAACACTGAAGCTTTCTTT. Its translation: CASSSFRDENTEAFF.

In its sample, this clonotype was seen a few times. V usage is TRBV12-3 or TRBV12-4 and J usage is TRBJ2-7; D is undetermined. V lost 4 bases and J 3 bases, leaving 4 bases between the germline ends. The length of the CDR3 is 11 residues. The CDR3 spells CASSSGYEQYV. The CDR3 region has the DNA TGTGCCAGCAGTTCGGGCTACGAGCAGTACGTC.

The CDR3 reads CSARGKLWTDTQYF. Here the CDR3 DNA reads TGCAGTGCTAGAGGCAAATTATGGACAGATACGCAGTATTTT. The chain couples TRBV20-1 to TRBJ2-3; D not certain. The V end was cut by 1 base, the J end by 3 bases, with 11 bases between. The CDR3 totals 14 residues. Looked up from germline, CDR1 is DFQATT and CDR2 is SNEGSKA (reference sequence).

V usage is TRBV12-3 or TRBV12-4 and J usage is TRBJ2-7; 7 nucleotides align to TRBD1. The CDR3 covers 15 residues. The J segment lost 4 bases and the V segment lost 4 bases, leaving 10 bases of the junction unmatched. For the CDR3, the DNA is TGTGCCAGCAGTTCCCTCGTGGGGACAGTTTACGAGCAGTACTTC. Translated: CASSSLVGTVYEQYF.

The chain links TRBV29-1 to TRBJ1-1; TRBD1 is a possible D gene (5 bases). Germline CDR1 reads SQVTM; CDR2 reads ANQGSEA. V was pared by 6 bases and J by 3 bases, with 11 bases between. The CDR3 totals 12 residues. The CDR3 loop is CSVFRRDTEAFF. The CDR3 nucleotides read TGCAGCGTCTTTCGCAGGGACACTGAAGCTTTCTTT.

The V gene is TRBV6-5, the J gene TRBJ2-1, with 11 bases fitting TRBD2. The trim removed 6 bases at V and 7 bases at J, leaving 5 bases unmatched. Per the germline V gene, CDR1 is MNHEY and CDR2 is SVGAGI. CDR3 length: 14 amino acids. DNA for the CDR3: TGTGCCAGCAGATCTAGCGGGGGGATAAATGAGCAGTTCTTC. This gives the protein CASRSSGGINEQFF.

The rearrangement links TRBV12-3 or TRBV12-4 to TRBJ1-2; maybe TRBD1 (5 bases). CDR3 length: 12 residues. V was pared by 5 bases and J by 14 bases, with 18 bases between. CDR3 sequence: CASSPSGTVRTF. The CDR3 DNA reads TGTGCCAGCAGTCCGTCGGGGACCGTGAGGACCTTC.

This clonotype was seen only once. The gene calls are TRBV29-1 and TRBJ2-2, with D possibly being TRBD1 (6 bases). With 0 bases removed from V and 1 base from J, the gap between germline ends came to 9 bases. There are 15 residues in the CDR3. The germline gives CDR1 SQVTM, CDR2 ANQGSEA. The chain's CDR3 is CSVEEGRGNTGELFF. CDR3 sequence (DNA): TGCAGCGTTGAAGAAGGCAGGGGGAACACCGGGGAGCTGTTTTTT.

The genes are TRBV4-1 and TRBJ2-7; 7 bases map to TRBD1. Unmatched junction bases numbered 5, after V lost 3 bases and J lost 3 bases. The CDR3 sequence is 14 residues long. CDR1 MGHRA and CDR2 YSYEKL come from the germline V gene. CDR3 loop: CASSQDRDSYEQYV. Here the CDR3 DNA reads TGCGCCAGCAGCCAGGACCGGGACAGCTACGAGCAGTACGTC.

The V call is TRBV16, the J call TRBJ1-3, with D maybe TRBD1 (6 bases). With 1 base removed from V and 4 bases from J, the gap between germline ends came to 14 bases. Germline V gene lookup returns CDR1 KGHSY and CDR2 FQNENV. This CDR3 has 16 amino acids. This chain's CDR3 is CASSQLAGAKGNTIYF. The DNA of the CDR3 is TGTGCCAGCAGCCAATTGGCAGGGGCGAAAGGAAACACCATATATTTT.

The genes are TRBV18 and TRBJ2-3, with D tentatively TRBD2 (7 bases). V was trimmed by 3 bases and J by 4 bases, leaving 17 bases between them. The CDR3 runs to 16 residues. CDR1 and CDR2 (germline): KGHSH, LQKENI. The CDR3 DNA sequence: TGTGCCAGCTCACCGTCGGCGGGGGCGCCCCCAGATACGCAGTATTTT. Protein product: CASSPSAGAPPDTQYF.

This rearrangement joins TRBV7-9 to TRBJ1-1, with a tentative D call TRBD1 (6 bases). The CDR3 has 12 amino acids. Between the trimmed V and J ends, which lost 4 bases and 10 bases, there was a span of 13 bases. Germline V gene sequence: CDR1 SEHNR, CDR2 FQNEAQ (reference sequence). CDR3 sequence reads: CASSSQGVGAFF. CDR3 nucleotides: TGTGCCAGCAGCTCACAGGGAGTCGGAGCTTTCTTT. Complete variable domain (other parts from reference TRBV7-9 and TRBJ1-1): DTGVSQNPRHKITKRGQNVTFRCDPISEHNRLYWYRQTLGQGPEFLTYFQNEAQLEKSRLLSDRFSAERPKGSFSTLEIQRTEQGDSAMYLCASSSQGVGAFFGQGTRLTVV.

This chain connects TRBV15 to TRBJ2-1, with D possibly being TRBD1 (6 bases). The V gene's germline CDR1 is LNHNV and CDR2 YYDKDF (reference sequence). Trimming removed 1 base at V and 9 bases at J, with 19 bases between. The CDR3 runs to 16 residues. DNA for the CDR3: TGTGCCACCAGCAGAGTAGGGGGAAATGAAGGTACTGAGCAGTTCTTC. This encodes CATSRVGGNEGTEQFF.

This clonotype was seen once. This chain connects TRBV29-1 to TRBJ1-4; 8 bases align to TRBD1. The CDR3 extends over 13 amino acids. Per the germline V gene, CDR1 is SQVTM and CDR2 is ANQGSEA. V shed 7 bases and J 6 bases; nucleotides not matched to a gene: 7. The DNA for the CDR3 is TGCAGCGCTGTAACAGGGGGGCATGAAAAACTGTTTTTT. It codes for CSAVTGGHEKLFF.

In nucleotides, the CDR3 is TGTGCCAGCAGTGCACTAGCGGGGTACTACGAGCAGTACGTC. As protein: CASSALAGYYEQYV. The V gene is TRBV6-1, the J gene TRBJ2-7; 10 bases align to TRBD2. CDR3 length equals 14 residues. Germline CDR1 MNHNS, CDR2 SASEGT. J gave up 3 bases and V 4 bases, and 3 bases lay outside the gene matches.

The CDR3 is CSAPAGRPYNEQFF. CDR3 sequence (DNA): TGCAGCGCCCCAGCGGGGAGGCCCTACAATGAGCAGTTCTTC. The V gene is TRBV29-1, the J gene TRBJ2-1, with 7 bases lining up with TRBD2. CDR1 is SQVTM and CDR2 is ANQGSEA in the germline V gene. This CDR3 comprises 14 residues. The trim removed 7 bases at V and 2 bases at J, leaving 8 bases unmatched.

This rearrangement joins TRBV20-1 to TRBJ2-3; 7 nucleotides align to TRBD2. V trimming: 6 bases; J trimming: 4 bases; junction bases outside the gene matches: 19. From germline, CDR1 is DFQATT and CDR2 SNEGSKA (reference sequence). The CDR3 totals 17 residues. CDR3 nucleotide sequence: TGCAGTGCCCTCCGGACGGGGGGAGGCGGCCCACCAGATACGCAGTATTTT. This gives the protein CSALRTGGGGPPDTQYF.

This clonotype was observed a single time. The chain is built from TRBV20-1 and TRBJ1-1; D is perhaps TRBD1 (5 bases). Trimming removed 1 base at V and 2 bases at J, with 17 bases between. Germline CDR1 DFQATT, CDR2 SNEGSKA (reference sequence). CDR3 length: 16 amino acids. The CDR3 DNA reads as TGCAGTGCTAGAGGGCAGGAGAAGGGACGAAACACTGAAGCTTTCTTT. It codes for CSARGQEKGRNTEAFF.

In nucleotides, the CDR3 is TGTGCCAGCAGCCCCCGGGCGTCGGGGACCCAGTACTTC. Its translation: CASSPRASGTQYF. The gene calls are TRBV5-4 and TRBJ2-5, with D unclear. The germline V and J ends were trimmed by 4 bases and 7 bases, with 14 bases remaining between them. The CDR3 consists of 13 residues. Germline lookup yields CDR1 SGHNT and CDR2 YYREEE (reference sequence).

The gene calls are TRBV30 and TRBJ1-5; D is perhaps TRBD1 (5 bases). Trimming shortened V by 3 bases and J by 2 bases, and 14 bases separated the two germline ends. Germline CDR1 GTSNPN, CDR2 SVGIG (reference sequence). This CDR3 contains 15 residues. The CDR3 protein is CAWSPIGGGNQPQHF. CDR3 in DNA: TGTGCCTGGAGCCCCATTGGGGGGGGCAATCAGCCCCAGCATTTT.

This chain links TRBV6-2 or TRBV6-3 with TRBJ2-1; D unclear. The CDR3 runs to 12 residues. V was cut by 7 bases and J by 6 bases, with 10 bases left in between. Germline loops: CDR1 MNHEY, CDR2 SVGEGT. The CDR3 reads CASTDGPNEQFF. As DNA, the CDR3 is TGTGCCAGCACTGACGGTCCCAATGAGCAGTTCTTC.

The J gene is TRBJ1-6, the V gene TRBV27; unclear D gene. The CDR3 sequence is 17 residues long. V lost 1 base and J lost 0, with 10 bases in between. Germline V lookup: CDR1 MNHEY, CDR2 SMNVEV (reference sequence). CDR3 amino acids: CASSLYFPSSYNSPLHF. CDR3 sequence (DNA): TGTGCCAGCAGTTTATATTTCCCGAGCTCCTATAATTCACCCCTCCACTTT.

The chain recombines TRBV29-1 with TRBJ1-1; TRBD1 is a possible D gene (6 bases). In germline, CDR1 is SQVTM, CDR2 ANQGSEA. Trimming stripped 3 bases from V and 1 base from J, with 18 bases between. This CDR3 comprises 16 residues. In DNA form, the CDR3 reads TGCAGCGTTGACGGGGACCGATCGGACAGGAACACTGAAGCTTTCTTT. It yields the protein CSVDGDRSDRNTEAFF.

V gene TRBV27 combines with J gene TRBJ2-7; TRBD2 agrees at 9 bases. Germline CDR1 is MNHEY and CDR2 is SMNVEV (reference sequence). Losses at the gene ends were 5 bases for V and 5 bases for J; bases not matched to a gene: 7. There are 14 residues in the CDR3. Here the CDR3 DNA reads TGTGCCAGCAGTCCCTCCGGGACTAGCAACGAGCAGTACTTC. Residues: CASSPSGTSNEQYF.

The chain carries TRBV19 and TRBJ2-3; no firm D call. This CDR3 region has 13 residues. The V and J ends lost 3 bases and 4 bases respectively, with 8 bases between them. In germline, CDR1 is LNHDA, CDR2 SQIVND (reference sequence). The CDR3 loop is CASSMRRADTQYF. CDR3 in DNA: TGTGCCAGTAGTATGCGTAGGGCAGATACGCAGTATTTT.

This CDR3 is CAWSELPGQIEAFF. For the CDR3, the DNA is TGTGCCTGGAGTGAACTACCCGGACAGATTGAAGCTTTCTTT. J is TRBJ1-1 and V is TRBV30; weak D call: TRBD1 (6 bases). Trimming shortened V by 1 base and J by 7 bases, and 16 bases separated the two germline ends. The CDR3 is made up of 14 amino acids. The germline V gene has CDR1 GTSNPN and CDR2 SVGIG (reference sequence).